Detailed here is one T cell receptor (beta chain). The antigen is unknown. The PCR had 60 Vbeta and 13 Jbeta primers. Libraries were prepared by immunoSEQ multiplex PCR; TCRdb keeps only in-frame clonotypes and omits some of them. The sample has roughly 100,000 clones, approximately 78% seen once. These data belong to a study of cytomegalovirus exposure and HLA in healthy donors. Whole-study context: When roughly 420 donors were genotyped, 80% to 90% of them were found to fall in the Caucasian-associated ancestry cluster.

Whole-study results and caveats: Three chains linked to CMV were shown in vitro to be specific for CMV antigens. Prior analysis indicated that the majority of TCR beta V segments exhibited productivity approximately 87% or approximately 30% of the time. The study labeled fewer than 200 TCR beta chains cytomegalovirus-associated.

The length of the CDR3 is 15 residues. Between the trimmed V and J ends, which lost 0 bases and 4 bases, there was a span of 12 bases. Germline assignment: CDR1 SGDLS and CDR2 YYNGEE. Sequenced input: PBMCs. The J gene is TRBJ2-3, the V gene TRBV9; D perhaps matches TRBD2 (5 bases). This receptor was taken from a woman in her forties in good health and CMV-seronegative. The DNA for the CDR3 is TGTGCCAGCAGCGTAGCTGGAGCGGTCCCAGATACGCAGTATTTT. Its translation: CASSVAGAVPDTQYF.